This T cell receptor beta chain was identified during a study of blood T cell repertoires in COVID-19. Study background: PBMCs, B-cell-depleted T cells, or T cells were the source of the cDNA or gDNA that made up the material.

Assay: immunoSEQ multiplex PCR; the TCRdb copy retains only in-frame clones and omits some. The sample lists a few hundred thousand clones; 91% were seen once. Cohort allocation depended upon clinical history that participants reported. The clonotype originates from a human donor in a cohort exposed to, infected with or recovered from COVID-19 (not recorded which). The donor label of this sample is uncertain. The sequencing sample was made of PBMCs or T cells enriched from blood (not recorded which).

The CDR3 reads CASSDTNGWGRGNEQFF. The DNA for the CDR3 is TGTGCCAGCAGTGACACGAACGGCTGGGGGCGGGGGAATGAGCAGTTCTTC. The J gene is TRBJ2-1, the V gene TRBV6-4; D possibly corresponds to TRBD2 (7 bases). Germline lookup yields CDR1 MRHNA and CDR2 SNTAGT. V lost 2 bases and J 7 bases, leaving 21 bases between the germline ends. This CDR3 has 17 residues.